Each of the 27 T cell receptor beta chains below was sequenced from the same sample in a study of T cell responses to AZD1222 COVID-19 vaccine. Assay used: immunoSEQ multiplex PCR; TCRdb lists only in-frame clones, some missing. The repertoire includes tens of thousands of clones, around 90% of them detected once, and roughly 3% sits in the top ten. Specimen: peripheral blood, collected 28 days after the second AZD1222 dose. Receptors were obtained from an adult who received the AZD1222 COVID-19 vaccine.

The rearrangement uses TRBV10-1 and TRBJ2-1, with TRBD2 identical over 12 bases. CDR3 size: 14 residues. Germline V gives CDR1 WNHNN, CDR2 SYGVQD (reference sequence). V was pared by 6 bases and J by 5 bases, with 2 bases of the junction left unmatched. The CDR3: CASSGLAGNNEQFF. CDR3 nucleotide sequence: TGCGCCAGCAGCGGACTAGCGGGGAACAATGAGCAGTTCTTC.

J is TRBJ1-5 and V is TRBV28, with 8 bases matching TRBD1. V was clipped by 2 bases and J by 3 bases; unmatched bases: 12. In germline, CDR1 is MDHEN, CDR2 SYDVKM. The CDR3 loop spans 18 amino acids. The DNA of the CDR3 is TGTGCCAGCAGTTTACCCGTTCTGGACAGGGTGAACAATCAGCCCCAGCATTTT. This gives the protein CASSLPVLDRVNNQPQHF.

This chain joins TRBV7-9 and TRBJ1-2; 9 nucleotides match TRBD1. The CDR3 is 16 amino acids. J was trimmed by 3 bases and V by 4 bases; bases with no gene match: 9. Germline CDR1 reads SEHNR; CDR2 reads FQNEAQ (reference sequence). The CDR3 loop is CASSSRGTGRDYGYTF. As DNA, the CDR3 is TGTGCCAGCAGCTCCAGGGGGACAGGGAGGGACTATGGCTACACCTTC. Full variable domain (remainder filled in from reference TRBV7-9 and TRBJ1-2): DTGVSQNPRHKITKRGQNVTFRCDPISEHNRLYWYRQTLGQGPEFLTYFQNEAQLEKSRLLSDRFSAERPKGSFSTLEIQRTEQGDSAMYLCASSSRGTGRDYGYTFGSGTRLTVV.

Notes on this clone: Additional DNA sequences in this sample encode the identical CDR3. The chain recombines TRBV9 with TRBJ2-5, with 12 bases identical to TRBD2. The trim removed 1 base at V and 7 bases at J, leaving 8 bases unmatched. Germline-derived CDR1 and CDR2 are SGDLS and YYNGEE. This CDR3 comprises 16 residues. The CDR3 reads CASSVSLAGGGGTQYF. The CDR3 nucleotides read TGTGCCAGCAGCGTATCCCTAGCGGGAGGGGGTGGGACCCAGTACTTC.

The rearrangement joins TRBV19 to TRBJ1-1; unclear D gene. The germline CDR1 and CDR2 sequences are LNHDA and SQIVND (reference sequence). Trimming took off 0 bases at V and 4 bases at J, with 9 bases between the two ends. The CDR3 is 14 residues long. This chain's CDR3 is CASSIDGVGTEAFF. CDR3 bases: TGTGCCAGTAGTATAGATGGGGTGGGCACTGAAGCTTTCTTT. Combining the CDR3 with reference TRBV19 and TRBJ1-1 gives the whole variable domain DGGITQSPKYLFRKEGQNVTLSCEQNLNHDAMYWYRQDPGQGLRLIYYSQIVNDFQKGDIAEGYSVSREKKESFPLTVTSAQKNPTAFYLCASSIDGVGTEAFFGQGTRLTVV.

This clone was seen more than once but under ten times. Here the CDR3 DNA reads TGTGCCAGCAGCTCATACAGGGGGCGCAACACTGAAGCTTTCTTT. It translates to CASSSYRGRNTEAFF. The gene calls are TRBV7-8 and TRBJ1-1; 9 bases are a match to TRBD1. The germline V gene has CDR1 SGHVS and CDR2 FQNEAQ. The CDR3 has 15 amino acids. Trimming removed 4 bases from V and 2 bases from J; junction bases left unmatched: 5.

V usage is TRBV3-1 (or the pseudogene TRBV3-2) and J usage is TRBJ2-1, with 9 bases identical to TRBD2. The CDR3 loop spans 16 amino acids. From germline, CDR1 is LGHDT and CDR2 YNNKEL (reference sequence). After removal of 2 bases from V and 12 bases from J, the junction contained 14 bases not matched to a gene. The CDR3 loop reads CASSQWDAGGLGRQFF. CDR3 DNA: TGTGCCAGCAGCCAATGGGACGCGGGAGGGTTGGGAAGGCAGTTCTTC.

V is TRBV24-1 and J is TRBJ2-7; TRBD1 matches 7 bases. V was pared by 9 bases and J by 5 bases, with 9 bases of the junction left unmatched. This CDR3 region has 13 residues. Per the germline V gene, CDR1 is KGHDR and CDR2 is SFDVKD. DNA of the CDR3: TGTGCCACCTCCCTAGGACAGGCAGACGAGCAGTACTTC. Encoded protein: CATSLGQADEQYF.

V is TRBV12-3 or TRBV12-4 and J is TRBJ1-1; no definite D call. The CDR3 has 11 amino acids. V dropped 6 bases and J dropped 4 bases, with 6 bases sitting between them. The CDR3 nucleotides are TGTGCCAGCAGCCTGGGCACTGAAGCTTTCTTT. As protein: CASSLGTEAFF.

V is TRBV5-6 and J is TRBJ2-6, with 9 bases lining up with TRBD2. CDR3 size: 18 residues. The V gene end was trimmed by 2 bases and the J gene end by 0 bases; junction bases not matched to a gene: 6. Germline V gives CDR1 SGHDT, CDR2 YYEEEE. As DNA, the CDR3 is TGTGCCAGCAGCTTCAGCGGGAGGCTTCTCTCTGGGGCCAACGTCCTGACTTTC. Translated, it gives CASSFSGRLLSGANVLTF.

J is TRBJ2-2 and V is TRBV5-1; D not resolved. Germline CDR1 SGHRS, CDR2 YFSETQ. The CDR3 runs to 14 residues. V lost 2 bases and J 2 bases, leaving 7 bases between the germline ends. CDR3 protein: CASSFGDNTGELFF. CDR3 coding DNA: TGCGCCAGCAGCTTTGGTGACAACACCGGGGAGCTGTTTTTT.

The genes are TRBV29-1 and TRBJ2-7; TRBD2 matches at 7 bases. CDR1 is SQVTM, CDR2 ANQGSEA, per germline. This CDR3 region has 10 residues. V was clipped by 8 bases and J by 5 bases; unmatched bases: 3. CDR3 DNA sequence: TGCAGCAGAGCGGGGCACGAGCAGTACTTC. This gives the protein CSRAGHEQYF.

V and J are TRBV3-1 (or the pseudogene TRBV3-2) and TRBJ1-1, with D maybe TRBD1 (5 bases). The CDR3 has 13 amino acids. The ends were cut back, 7 bases at V and 2 bases at J, with 11 bases in the middle. Germline CDR1 and CDR2: LGHDT and YNNKEL (reference sequence). The CDR3 reads CASKRGPNTEAFF. Here the CDR3 DNA reads TGTGCCAGCAAGCGGGGACCAAACACTGAAGCTTTCTTT.

This clone was counted only a few times. This chain joins TRBV10-2 and TRBJ2-2; tentative D call: TRBD2 (5 bases). V lost 6 bases and J lost 2, with 7 bases in between. CDR3 length equals 13 residues. Germline CDR1 and CDR2: WSHSY and SAAADI. The CDR3 is CASRGRNTGELFF. The CDR3 DNA follows: TGCGCCAGCAGAGGGAGAAACACCGGGGAGCTGTTTTTT.

This sequence joins TRBV29-1 and TRBJ1-1, with 9 bases matching TRBD1. Germline V gene sequence: CDR1 SQVTM, CDR2 ANQGSEA. The J segment lost 6 bases and the V segment lost 6 bases, leaving 5 bases of the junction unmatched. CDR3 size: 12 residues. CDR3 sequence: CSVGQGSAEAFF. The CDR3 nucleotides read TGCAGCGTGGGACAGGGTAGCGCTGAAGCTTTCTTT.

V and J are TRBV5-4 and TRBJ2-7, with no clear D. Deletions cut 2 bases from V and 1 base from J, with 10 bases between. The germline CDR1 and CDR2 sequences are SGHNT and YYREEE (reference sequence). CDR3 length: 14 amino acids. The CDR3 DNA reads TGTGCCAGCAGCTTAGGGCAGAATTCCTACGAGCAGTACTTC. Its translation is CASSLGQNSYEQYF.

This chain uses TRBV10-3 with TRBJ2-1; 9 bases are a match to TRBD2. CDR1 is ENHRY, CDR2 SYGVKD, per germline. V dropped 2 bases and J dropped 2; count of bases not matched to a gene: 1. The CDR3 covers 15 residues. CDR3 sequence (DNA): TGTGCCATCAGTGAGCCTAGCGGGACCTACAATGAGCAGTTCTTC. This sequence encodes CAISEPSGTYNEQFF.

In this sample, this clone turned up a few times. This rearrangement joins TRBV28 to TRBJ2-3, with a possible D match to TRBD1 (6 bases). The CDR3 sequence is 15 residues long. Germline V gives CDR1 MDHEN, CDR2 SYDVKM. The germline V and J ends were trimmed by 4 bases and 2 bases, with 13 bases remaining between them. The CDR3 coding sequence is TGTGCCAGCAGTTCACAGGGATGGGCCACAGATACGCAGTATTTT. This sequence encodes CASSSQGWATDTQYF.

The chain joins TRBV29-1 to TRBJ2-1; 8 bases align to TRBD1. CDR3 length equals 13 residues. Germline CDR1 and CDR2: SQVTM and ANQGSEA. Trimming cost V 0 bases and J 8 bases; bases outside gene matches: 3. The chain's CDR3 is CSVEDPGGDEQFF. DNA of the CDR3: TGCAGCGTTGAAGACCCAGGGGGCGATGAGCAGTTCTTC.

In regard to this clone: At one end the junction does not follow the germline gene, possibly because of a read error. The J gene is TRBJ2-7, the V gene TRBV28, with a possible D match to TRBD1 (6 bases). The CDR3 has 13 amino acids. The germline CDR1 and CDR2 sequences are MDHEN and SYDVKM. The DNA of the CDR3 is TGTGCCAGCAGCGAGACAGGAGCCCGCATTCCGCACTTC. It is translated as CASSETGARIPHF.

The chain joins TRBV19 to TRBJ1-5; no clear D gene. CDR3 length equals 15 residues. The germline V gene encodes CDR1 LNHDA and CDR2 SQIVND (reference sequence). Trimming pared 1 base from V and 0 bases from J, leaving 7 bases between. CDR3 sequence (DNA): TGTGCCAGTAGTATAGCTGCAGGTAGCAATCAGCCCCAGCATTTT. Translated: CASSIAAGSNQPQHF.

This sequence joins TRBV19 and TRBJ1-1, with D hard to call. V was shortened by 5 bases and J by 11 bases, with 21 bases between the two germline ends. The CDR3 spans 14 residues. Looked up from germline, CDR1 is LNHDA and CDR2 is SQIVND (reference sequence). The chain's CDR3 is CASSLGQDRSEAFF. CDR3 DNA sequence: TGTGCCAGTAGTCTTGGTCAGGACCGCAGCGAGGCTTTCTTT. The full variable domain, its missing parts supplied by reference TRBV19 and TRBJ1-1, is DGGITQSPKYLFRKEGQNVTLSCEQNLNHDAMYWYRQDPGQGLRLIYYSQIVNDFQKGDIAEGYSVSREKKESFPLTVTSAQKNPTAFYLCASSLGQDRSEAFFGQGTRLTVV.

The chain links TRBV6-4 to TRBJ1-6; D possibly corresponds to TRBD1 (6 bases). The germline V and J ends were trimmed by 6 bases and 4 bases, with 13 bases remaining between them. The CDR3 extends over 15 amino acids. Per germline, CDR1 MRHNA and CDR2 SNTAGT. The CDR3 nucleotides read TGTGCCAGCAGACTGAAGACAGGATATAATTCACCCCTCCACTTT. Translation gives CASRLKTGYNSPLHF.

The chain combines TRBV6-6 with TRBJ2-5; maybe TRBD2 (6 bases). The CDR3 length is 14 residues. Trimming shortened V by 1 base and J by 4 bases, and 10 bases separated the two germline ends. Germline CDR1 MNHNY, CDR2 SVGAGI (reference sequence). CDR3 amino acids: CASSYWQGGETQYF. Written as DNA, the CDR3 is TGTGCCAGCAGTTACTGGCAGGGAGGAGAGACCCAGTACTTC.

The V call is TRBV27, the J call TRBJ2-3, with D perhaps being TRBD1 or TRBD2 (6 bases each). Trimming took off 5 bases at V and 2 bases at J, with 14 bases between the two ends. The CDR3 is made up of 15 amino acids. Germline V gives CDR1 MNHEY, CDR2 SMNVEV (reference sequence). CDR3 sequence reads: CASSLRGTFTDTQYF. CDR3 bases: TGTGCCAGCAGTCTTCGGGGGACATTCACAGATACGCAGTATTTT.

This clone came up once. This chain uses TRBV19 with TRBJ2-1; TRBD1 matches at 7 bases. The J segment lost 3 bases and the V segment lost 8 bases, leaving 10 bases of the junction unmatched. Germline V gene lookup returns CDR1 LNHDA and CDR2 SQIVND (reference sequence). The CDR3 contains 15 residues. The CDR3 protein is CASGTFRGIYNEQFF. The CDR3 coding sequence is TGTGCCAGTGGTACCTTCAGGGGGATCTACAATGAGCAGTTCTTC. Filled out from reference TRBV19 and TRBJ2-1, the complete variable domain reads DGGITQSPKYLFRKEGQNVTLSCEQNLNHDAMYWYRQDPGQGLRLIYYSQIVNDFQKGDIAEGYSVSREKKESFPLTVTSAQKNPTAFYLCASGTFRGIYNEQFFGPGTRLTVL.

The rearrangement joins TRBV4-2 to TRBJ2-5, with 7 bases that match TRBD2. The CDR3 is 15 residues long. CDR1 is LGHNA and CDR2 is YNFKEQ in the germline V gene. J was trimmed by 2 bases and V by 5 bases; bases with no gene match: 8. The CDR3 nucleotides read TGTGCCAGCAGCACGGGGGAGGGCCAACAAGAGACCCAGTACTTC. Its translation is CASSTGEGQQETQYF.